What follows is one T cell receptor (beta chain) and its context. The antigen remains unidentified. The sample is drawn from a study of OX40 agonist ivuxolimab in advanced cancers. Across the study: Three partial responders included one hepatocellular carcinoma patient and two cutaneous melanoma patients. Whole-study findings and limits: Among the lowest levels of clonal expansion were found in partial responders at 0.1-3.0 mg/kg. The study observed clonal expansion of CD4+ and CD8+ blood T cells by week 6 at 0.1 to 3.0 mg/kg. Certain nonresponders additionally had low normalized T-cell clonal expansion.

Some clones are missing from TCRdb's copy, which holds only in-frame ones; the method was immunoSEQ multiplex PCR. The sample carries some 140,000 clones, 90% recorded once. This TCR was recovered from an adult with an advanced solid tumor such as melanoma, head and neck, liver or kidney cancer. The sequencing used CD4+ or CD8+ T cells sorted from blood, collected in a trial of the OX40 agonist ivuxolimab.

The CDR3 bases are TGTGCCAGCTCACCACCGAGCAGGGACGAGCAGTACTTC. It yields the protein CASSPPSRDEQYF. The chain has TRBV18 and TRBJ2-7, with a tentative D call TRBD1 (5 bases). Germline CDR1 is KGHSH and CDR2 is LQKENI. The V and J ends lost 0 bases and 5 bases respectively, with 8 bases between them. This CDR3 region has 13 residues.